These T cell receptor beta chains were read from a single sample in a study of post-analysis software for immune sequencing data. TCRdb re-derived calls from the PCR reads in MiXCR, one entry per CDR3 protein. Counted here are approximately 250,000 distinct CDR3 sequences, about 38% occurring once; the ten biggest clones make up 4% to 6%. The sequenced sample consisted of blood. The source of these receptors is a girl under 18 with multiple sclerosis. Both conserved end residues are part of each CDR3. A D gene is named only where the DNA matches it firmly. Clone sizes are given selectively: once, few, many, or a class where the clone is expanded.

TRBJ2-3	TRBV3-1	NA	TRBD2	CASSGTSEASDTQYF	TGTGCCAGCAGTGGCACTAGCGAGGCCTCAGATACGCAGTATTTT
TRBJ2-2	TRBV7-3	NA	TRBD2	CASSLGLAANTGELFF	TGTGCCAGCAGCTTAGGACTAGCGGCGAACACCGGGGAGCTGTTTTTT
TRBJ1-6	TRBV27	few	NA	CASSFRVGNSPLHF	TGTGCCAGCAGTTTTCGGGTGGGGAATTCACCCCTCCACTTT
TRBJ1-4	TRBV12-3/TRBV12-4	many	TRBD1	CASSTRDRVVEKLFF	TGTGCCAGCAGTACCCGGGACAGGGTGGTTGAAAAACTGTTTTTT
TRBJ2-1	TRBV5-1	NA	NA	CASSFNDEQFF	TGCGCCAGCAGCTTTAATGATGAGCAGTTCTTC
TRBJ2-1	TRBV7-2	many	TRBD2	CASTFSGGVNEQFF	TGTGCCAGCACCTTCAGCGGGGGGGTGAATGAGCAGTTCTTC
TRBJ2-6	TRBV7-2	many	NA	CASSSRHSGANVLTF	TGTGCCAGCAGCTCCCGACACTCTGGGGCCAACGTCCTGACTTTC
TRBJ2-1	TRBV7-3	many	TRBD2	CASSPTLGLADYNEQFF	TGTGCCAGCAGCCCAACCTTAGGACTAGCGGACTACAATGAGCAGTTCTTC
TRBJ2-3	TRBV4-2	NA	TRBD2	CASSQESSGSSTDTQYF	TGTGCCAGCAGCCAAGAGTCTAGCGGGAGTAGCACAGATACGCAGTATTTT
TRBJ1-4	TRBV27	NA	NA	CASPGPGGEKLFF	TGTGCCTCCCCGGGGCCCGGTGGTGAAAAACTGTTTTTT
TRBJ2-1	TRBV11-2	few	TRBD2	CASSNPSPGLAGSSYNEQFF	TGTGCCAGCAGCAATCCCTCTCCGGGACTAGCGGGGAGCTCCTACAATGAGCAGTTCTTC
TRBJ2-5	TRBV20-1	many	NA	CSATDKATQYF	TGCAGTGCGACTGACAAAGCGACCCAGTACTTC
TRBJ1-1	TRBV19	NA	TRBD1	CASSIAGGSNTEAFF	TGTGCCAGTAGTATAGCAGGGGGGTCGAACACTGAAGCTTTCTTT